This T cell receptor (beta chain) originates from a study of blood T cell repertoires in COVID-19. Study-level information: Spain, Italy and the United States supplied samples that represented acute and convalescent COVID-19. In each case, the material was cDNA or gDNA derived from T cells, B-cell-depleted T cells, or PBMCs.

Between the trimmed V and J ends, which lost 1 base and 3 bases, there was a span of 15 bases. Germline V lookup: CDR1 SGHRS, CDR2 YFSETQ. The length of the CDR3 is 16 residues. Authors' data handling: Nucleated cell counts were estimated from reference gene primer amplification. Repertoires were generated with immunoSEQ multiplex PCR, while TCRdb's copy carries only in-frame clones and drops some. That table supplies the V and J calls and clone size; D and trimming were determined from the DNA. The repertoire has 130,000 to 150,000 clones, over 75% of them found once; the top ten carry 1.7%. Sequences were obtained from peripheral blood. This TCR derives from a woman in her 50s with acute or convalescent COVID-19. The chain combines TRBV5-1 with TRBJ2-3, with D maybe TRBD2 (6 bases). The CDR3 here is CASSLRDLPGTDTQYF. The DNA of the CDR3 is TGCGCCAGCAGCTTGCGGGACTTACCGGGGACAGATACGCAGTATTTT.